This record looks at one T cell receptor (beta chain) sequence and its context. Its target is unknown. The sample originates from a study of T cell responses to AZD1222 COVID-19 vaccine. The germline V gene encodes CDR1 MNHGY and CDR2 SVAAGI. The CDR3 loop spans 15 amino acids. The V and J ends lost 4 bases and 4 bases, in that order; junction bases with no gene match: 5. Sequenced by immunoSEQ multiplex PCR; TCRdb stores in-frame clones only, minus some. The table includes about 130,000 clones, more than 90% detected once. Study-wide results and caveats: After two AZD1222 doses, spike-specific TCR breadth and depth rose versus day 0. Unmutated variant regions reportedly attract nearly half of all spike-specific TCRs. Spike was spanned by vaccine-associated CD4 TCRs, which were dominant at 160-218 and 743-854. The peak T cell response came first, and repertoires were sampled only after it.

The V gene is TRBV6-9, the J gene TRBJ2-1, with 9 positions matching TRBD2. Source: peripheral blood, taken on day 0 of AZD1222 vaccination. This clonotype originated in an adult in good health. DNA for the CDR3: TGTGCCAGCAGTTCTTTAGCGGGAGCTTACAATGAGCAGTTCTTC. Translated, it gives CASSSLAGAYNEQFF.